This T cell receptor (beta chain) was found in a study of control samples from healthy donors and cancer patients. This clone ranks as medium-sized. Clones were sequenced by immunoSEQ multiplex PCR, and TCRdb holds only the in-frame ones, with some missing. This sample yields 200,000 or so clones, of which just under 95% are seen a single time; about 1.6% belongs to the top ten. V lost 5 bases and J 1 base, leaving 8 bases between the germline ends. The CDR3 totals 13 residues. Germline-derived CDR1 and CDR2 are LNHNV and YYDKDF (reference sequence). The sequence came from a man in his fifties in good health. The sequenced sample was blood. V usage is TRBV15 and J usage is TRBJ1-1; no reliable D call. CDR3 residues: CATSEGRNTEAFF. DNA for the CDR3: TGTGCCACCAGCGAGGGAAGGAACACTGAAGCTTTCTTT. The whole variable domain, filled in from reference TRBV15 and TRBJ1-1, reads DAMVIQNPRYQVTQFGKPVTLSCSQTLNHNVMYWYQQKSSQAPKLLFHYYDKDFNNEADTPDNFQSRRPNTSFCFLDIRSPGLGDTAMYLCATSEGRNTEAFFGQGTRLTVV.